This T cell receptor beta chain was captured by sequencing in a study of beta chain features in type 1 diabetes (dated by TCRdb to between 2017 and 2018). For context, the study as a whole: Mean age, gender distribution, total cell number and subset yield were not different between patients and healthy donors. Regulatory and stem cell-like memory subsets were obtained from only 8 patients and roughly eight healthy donors, while naive and central memory subsets were obtained from all 30 or so donors. The study compared the TCRB repertoires of sorted circulating CD4+ T cell subsets in recently diagnosed type 1 diabetes patients with those in matched healthy donors. Across all samples, roughly 110,000,000 sorted cells were examined, and cell number per subset correlated strongly with RNA yield.

All of the isolated RNA was reverse transcribed with the High Capacity cDNA Reverse Transcription Kit, so expressed TCRB transcripts were sequenced. Naive, central memory and regulatory T cell samples underwent deep immunoSEQ sequencing, averaging approximately 3.5 million total reads per sample. Sorted cells were lysed in RLT buffer and RNA was extracted with DNase-treated RNeasy Micro or Mini kits, depending on cell number. Each cell subset was processed separately to prevent cross-contamination, with patient and healthy donor samples processed together. Using the immunoSEQ multiplex PCR, TCRB sequences were amplified from cDNA into 87-bp fragments spanning the CDR3 region. Sequencing of the amplicons was done on the Illumina HiSeq platform. The study's own analysis went as follows. PCR bias was computationally corrected using synthetic template baselines, reads within Hamming distance 2 were collapsed, and singletons that could not be merged were discarded. Reads were aligned against IMGT so that V, D and J genes, CDR3 length and insertions or deletions at six rearrangement sites could be assigned. Within each subset, clonotype counts were normalized to the number of sorted cells before true diversity and Gini coefficients were calculated with the tcR R package. The overlap coefficient, calculated on TCRB nucleotide sequences, was used to measure repertoire sharing. TCRdb limited this immuneACCESS table to in-frame rearrangements with V and J called. A share of clones is missing; checked studies link under half to unresolved V genes, and the rest is unexplained. That table supplies the V and J calls and clone size; D and trimming were determined from the DNA. The sample contains 130,000 to 150,000 clones, around a tenth of them found a single time. Jointly, the top ten make up around 0.63% of the sample.

The CDR3 covers 13 residues, taking in both the cysteine and the phenylalanine. Of all the DNA, just the CDR3 is kept, 39 bases in frame from base 1. CDR1 and CDR2, looked up from the germline V gene, are SGHTA and FQGNSA. Trimming at the junction amounts to 5 bases on V and 1 base on J, and the germline ends lie 8 bases apart. Each donor gave one peripheral blood draw, about 110 mL on average, collected into heparinised tubes. Using a panel that included CD45RO, CCR7, CD25, CD127, CD95 and CD27, naive, central memory, regulatory and stem cell-like memory CD4+ T cells were sorted on a BD FACSAria II. A purity above 95% was achieved for all sorted populations. PBMCs were isolated right away by Lymphoprep density gradient centrifugation and were stained directly, without culture. So that batch effects would be minimized, each experiment stained and sorted samples in pairs, pairing one healthy donor with one patient.

Notes on this clone: Its binding antigen is unknown. The sample holds no much larger clone one base away, and base qualities are not on file.

Beyond this particular receptor, the publication reports: Because cDNA was sequenced instead of genomic DNA, activated cells with high expression could be over-represented, although the groups did not differ in activation or CD3 levels. Because the HLA sub-analyses included only small numbers of individuals, any influence of HLA type on TCRB rearrangement was left unresolved. Shorter templates might have been favored by PCR, but patient and control samples were amplified and corrected together, so both groups would have been affected equally by any skew. Naive, central memory and regulatory TCRB repertoires appeared to be more similar among patients than among healthy donors. Type 1 diabetes patients showed a moderate but significant shortening of TCRB CDR3 length in all four CD4+ subsets. At VDJ recombination sites, patients with type 1 diabetes made fewer insertions and deleted more nucleotides, a pattern implying thymic rearrangement abnormalities.

The sample taken for sequencing was central memory CD4+ T cells from blood. This TCR derives from a man in his late teens or twenties in good health. The chain uses TRBV7-2 and TRBJ2-5; no D segment can be confidently identified. The CDR3 region: CASSPKPQETQYF. In nucleotides, the sequence is TGTGCCAGCAGCCCCAAGCCCCAAGAGACCCAGTACTTC.